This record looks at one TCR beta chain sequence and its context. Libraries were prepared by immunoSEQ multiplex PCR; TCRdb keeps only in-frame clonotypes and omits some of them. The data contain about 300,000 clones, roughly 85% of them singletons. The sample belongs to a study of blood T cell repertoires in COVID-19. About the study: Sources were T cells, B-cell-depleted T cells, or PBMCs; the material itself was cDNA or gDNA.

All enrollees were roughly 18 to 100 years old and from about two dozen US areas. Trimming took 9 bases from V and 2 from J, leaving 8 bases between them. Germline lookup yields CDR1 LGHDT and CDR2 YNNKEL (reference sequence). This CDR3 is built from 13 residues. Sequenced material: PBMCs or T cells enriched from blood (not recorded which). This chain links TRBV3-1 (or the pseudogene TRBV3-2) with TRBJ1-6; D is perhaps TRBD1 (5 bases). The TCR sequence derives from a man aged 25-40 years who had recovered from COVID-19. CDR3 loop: CASQTAYNSPLHF. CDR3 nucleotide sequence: TGTGCCAGTCAGACAGCCTATAATTCACCCCTCCACTTT.